Listed below are T cell receptor beta chains from one sample, sequenced in a study of cytomegalovirus exposure and HLA in healthy donors. Here immunoSEQ multiplex PCR was the method, and the copy in TCRdb shows in-frame clones only, minus some. There are tens of thousands of clones in the sample; 80% to 90% occur only once, and under 8.5% lies in the top ten. The sample taken for sequencing was PBMCs. The receptor set was obtained from a woman aged 25 to 45 in good health and CMV-seronegative. The CDR3 runs from the conserved cysteine through the conserved F or W. A D gene is named only where the DNA matches it firmly. Only part of the rows carry a size: once, few, many, or a class if the clone is expanded.

TRBD1,TRBV6-1,.,TRBJ1-5,TGTGCCAGCAGTGAAACAGGGACAGGGAGTCAGCCCCAGCATTTT,CASSETGTGSQPQHF
.,TRBV9,once,TRBJ2-1,TGTGCCAGCAGCGTACGAGGGCGCTCCCTTTACAATGAGCAGTTCTTC,CASSVRGRSLYNEQFF
.,TRBV18,.,TRBJ1-5,TGTGCCAGCTCACCATCGACGGGTGTTCAGCCCCAGCATTTT,CASSPSTGVQPQHF
.,TRBV4-3,medium-sized,TRBJ1-3,TGCGCCAGCAGCCAAGGCGGGGGGGGCCTCTCTGGAAACACCATATATTTT,CASSQGGGGLSGNTIYF
TRBD1,TRBV5-1,.,TRBJ1-4,TGCGCCAGCAGCTTGGCGGGACAGGGTGAAAAACTGTTTTTT,CASSLAGQGEKLFF
.,TRBV6-1,once,TRBJ1-1,TGTGCCAGCAGTGAAGAAGTCAGGGGAGACACTGAAGCTTTCTTT,CASSEEVRGDTEAFF
.,TRBV6-4,.,TRBJ2-6,TGTGCCAGCAGTGACTCTTCAAACTCTGGGGCCAACGTCCTGACTTTC,CASSDSSNSGANVLTF
TRBD1,TRBV27,.,TRBJ2-7,TGTGCCAGCCGAGACAGGGGATGGGGGAGTGATGGGTACGAGCAGTACTTC,CASRDRGWGSDGYEQYF
.,TRBV5-1,few,TRBJ2-5,TGCGCCAGCAGCTTAGTTCCGTACAGACAAGAGACCCAGTACTTC,CASSLVPYRQETQYF
TRBD1,TRBV19,.,TRBJ2-7,TGTGCCAGTAGCCCCTCGACAGGGGGGTACGAGCAGTACTTC,CASSPSTGGYEQYF